This T cell receptor (beta chain) is drawn from a study of cytomegalovirus exposure and HLA in healthy donors (dated by TCRdb to the late 2010s). About the study as a whole: An earlier analysis of approximately 600 of the donors reported roughly 300 Gb of sequence data and 120 million or so unique TCR beta sequences from about 179 million T cells. Approximately 310 gigabases of sequencing data and roughly 90 million unique TCR sequences were included in an early release covering under 650 HLA-typed donors. The genetic ancestry cluster associated with self-reported Caucasian donors included about 81% of the approximately 430 genotyped donors. The study aimed to test whether signatures of past pathogen exposure could be identified by cataloging public T cell receptors. Using immunosequencing, the study profiled T cell repertoires from approximately 700 subjects and related those repertoires to cytomegalovirus serostatus. Besides the first cohort of hundreds of subjects, a separate validation cohort made up of about 120 different subjects was used. The study combined high-throughput TCR immunosequencing, statistical association of individual TCRs with disease status, and machine learning to predict cytomegalovirus infection status. A later analysis re-examined previously published TCR beta repertoires from over 500 donors and added high-resolution HLA genotyping to investigate patterns of TCR occurrence. Rather than using new phenotypic data, the later analysis identified candidate immune exposures from TCR beta sequences and from how often those sequences occurred across donors. To decide whether each TCR beta V gene segment behaved as functional or pseudogenic, an earlier analysis of some 600 of the donors relied on high-throughput TCR beta sequencing. Donor age, sex, ethnicity and CMV serostatus were compiled alongside the repertoire data. A later genetic analysis took genome-wide SNP genotypes for 398 of the 666 donors and used that subset as a discovery cohort. Every discovery cohort repertoire had been produced on one sequencing platform. Both class I and class II loci were covered by HLA typing, at four-digit resolution. Typing coverage varied by locus: about 620-640 donors for A, B, C, DRB1 and DQB1; approximately 500 for DQA1; more than 600 for DPA1; about 450 for DPB1. About five DR-DQ haplotypes were treated as single units for association and clustering because of strong linkage in the cohort. Among around 400 genotyped donors of the cohort, an average of around 240,000 unique TCR beta nucleotide sequences was sequenced per donor, of which roughly 17% were non-productive.

The cohort consisted of 670 or so healthy bone marrow donors. Cohort members were all nominally healthy when sampled, although unrecorded immune exposures were likely present. The donor was CMV seropositive and was included in the group of almost 300 seropositive cohort members. A peripheral blood sample was provided by each donor, and peripheral blood mononuclear cells were used for TCR beta sequencing. Genomic DNA extraction from the blood cell samples was performed with the Qiagen DNeasy Blood Extraction Kit. With respect to this clone: Its antigen is currently not known. Per-base qualities were not stored, and no clone one base away is much larger.

V and J are truncated by 0 bases and 1 base respectively, leaving an intervening sequence of 11 bases. There are 16 amino acids in the CDR3, from cysteine to phenylalanine inclusive. Only CDR3 DNA is held: 48 bases, read in frame from base 1. CDR1 and CDR2 were assigned from the germline V gene as LGHNA and YSLEER. Libraries came from the immunoSEQ multiplex PCR assay. A mixture of 60 forward primers for TCR Vbeta segments and 13 reverse primers for TCR Jbeta segments was used in the multiplex PCR. Amplification of the CDR3 region of rearranged TCR beta genes was performed with a multiplex PCR assay on genomic DNA. The amplified TCR beta libraries were sequenced on the Illumina HiSeq System as 87-base-pair reads. Per the original workflow: Across the 500 to 750 repertoires, a later analysis counted 75 million to 90 million unique TCR beta chains, approximately 12 million of which were shared by at least two donors. Raw reads were error-corrected and collapsed into unique sequences by a nearest-neighbor algorithm in which closely related sequences were merged to remove PCR and sequencing errors. To assign V, D and J gene segments, CDR3 sequences were aligned to IMGT reference sequences. For a sequence to be retained, at least a six-nucleotide match to both a V gene segment and a J gene segment was required. Rearrangements were classified as productive when the CDR3 lacked stop codons and remained in frame with V and J, and all other rearrangements were classified as non-productive. CDR3 was defined by IMGT convention, running from the second conserved V-encoded cysteine to the conserved J-encoded phenylalanine. In an earlier analysis of more than 550 of the donors, sequences lacking an unambiguous match to a single V gene segment were excluded. In an earlier analysis of a few hundred of the donors, a V segment was called functional when productive rearrangements were above 56.7%, and segregating when the standard deviation between donors exceeded 5%. To diagnose cytomegalovirus status from the catalog of TCR beta chain sequences, a statistical classification framework was built. In a later analysis, TCR nucleotide sequences were compared against IMGT/GENE-DB human TR gene sequences so that V and J genes could be assigned. In a later analysis, CDR3 sequences and most-parsimonious VDJ recombination scenarios were assigned using the TCRdist pipeline. In a later analysis, each TCR beta chain was defined by its CDR3 amino acid sequence together with its V-gene family, and reads lacking a unique V-gene family were excluded. A later analysis removed roughly 590 highly shared, low-generation-probability nucleotide sequences to deal with suspected cross-contamination and a sequencing artifact. For each public chain, a later analysis derived a clonal expansion index from normalized ranks of inferred template counts within each repertoire. In a later analysis, generation probabilities were computed with a VDJ recombination model fitted to out-of-frame rearrangements, and the resulting probabilities were checked against IGoR. In a later analysis, hypergeometric tests were used to score TCR-TCR, TCR-HLA and TCR-CMV co-occurrence, with a repertoire-size bias correction applied to TCR pairs. To estimate false discovery rates, a later analysis permuted the HLA or CMV assignments 20 times. In a later analysis, co-occurring TCRs were grouped using DBSCAN, and TCRdist sequence similarity was added for clustering within HLA-allele-positive subsets. Repertoires with fewer than 30,000 or more than 120,000 public chains were left out of co-occurrence clustering, as were five repertoires with anomalous nucleotide sharing. The immuneACCESS repertoire file appears here via TCRdb, limited to in-frame rearrangements. These files lack a portion of the clones; in checked studies, under half of the deficit traces to unresolved V genes, and the cause of the others is not known. V and J calls and clone size come straight from that table; D and trimming were deduced from the DNA. For this sample the table gives approximately 260,000 clones, of which 84% were detected only once. 1.5% to 2% of the sample goes to the ten largest clones.

The full study reports these points: When HLA alleles, especially DR and DQ, strongly co-occurred, attributing TCR associations to individual alleles was difficult. A later analysis found that HLA-associated TCR beta chains were more clonally expanded and had lower generation probabilities than equally common non-associated chains. A further reported finding was that TCR beta sequences accurately predicted the HLA-A and HLA-B alleles for most subjects in the first cohort. A group of highly shared sequence variants was considered likely to be a technical artifact of the sequencing pipeline. In a later analysis, the rate of TCR association differed among HLA loci, with DRB1 alleles having the most associated TCRs and HLA-C alleles having the fewest. Correlated functional status among segregating V segments might reflect linkage disequilibrium, but an unknown experimental factor could not be ruled out. A later analysis associated about 17,000 TCR beta sequences with specific HLA alleles at a false discovery rate of 0.05. CMV serostatus was the only immune exposure information available for the cohort. The 87-base-pair reads could not distinguish some IMGT-functional V segments, including TRBV6-2 and TRBV6-3, so those segments were excluded. The study gave a list of some 150 TCR beta chains associated with cytomegalovirus. Across donors, most TCR sequences were observed very rarely, whereas some public TCRs were present in many individuals. A few of the identified cytomegalovirus-associated TCR beta chains were confirmed in vitro to be specific for cytomegalovirus antigens. HLA typing was unavailable for some donors at each locus, so association tests used only the typed subset. It was suggested by the authors that the approach could potentially be generalized to other disease states and immunological phenotypes. Several of the top co-occurrence clusters appeared to be linked to parvovirus B19, influenza, CMV and Epstein-Barr virus, according to a later analysis. In a later genetic analysis, a missense DCLRE1C variant was associated with V-gene and J-gene trimming of TCR beta chains, and the association was replicated in an independent cohort. In this cohort, only TCR beta chains were sequenced, and detectable features were limited by the absence of alpha or paired-chain data. Most CMV-associated TCR beta chains appeared to be HLA-restricted in a later analysis, and the HLA associations seemed to be driven largely by CMV exposure. A later genetic analysis reported fewer N-insertions in productive TCRs among donors in an Asian-associated ancestry cluster than the approximately 670-donor mean. Over 15 rarely observed V segments, including chromosome 9 orphons, were excluded from the earlier analysis of approximately 600 of the donors because counts were too low. Broadly in line with IMGT annotations, most TCR beta V segments showed up in productive rearrangements about 87% or about 30% of the time in an earlier analysis of under 700 of the donors. The classifier was reported to diagnose cytomegalovirus status with high specificity and sensitivity in both the original and validation cohorts. The presence/absence analyses assumed that sequencing depth was roughly uniform across donors, and that assumption may not be true.

The sequence links TRBV4-3 to TRBJ2-3; tentative D gene TRBD1, with 5 bases matching. Sequenced sample: PBMCs. The TCR originated in a woman aged 40 to 49 in good health and CMV-seropositive. The DNA sequence follows: TGCGCCAGCAGCCAAGATGGAAGGGGCCGCACAGATACGCAGTATTTT. It translates to CASSQDGRGRTDTQYF.